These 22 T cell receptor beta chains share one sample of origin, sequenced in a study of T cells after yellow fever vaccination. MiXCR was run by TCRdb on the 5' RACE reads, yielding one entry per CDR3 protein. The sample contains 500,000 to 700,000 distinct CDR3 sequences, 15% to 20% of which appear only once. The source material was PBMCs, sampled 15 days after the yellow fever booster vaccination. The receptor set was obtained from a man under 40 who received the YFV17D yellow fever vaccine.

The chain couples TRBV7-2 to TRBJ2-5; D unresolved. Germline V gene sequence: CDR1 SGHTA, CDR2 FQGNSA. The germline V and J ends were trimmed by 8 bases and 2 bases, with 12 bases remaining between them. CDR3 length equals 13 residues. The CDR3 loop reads CASLRTPQETQYF. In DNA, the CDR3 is TGTGCCAGCCTGAGGACGCCACAAGAGACCCAGTACTTC.

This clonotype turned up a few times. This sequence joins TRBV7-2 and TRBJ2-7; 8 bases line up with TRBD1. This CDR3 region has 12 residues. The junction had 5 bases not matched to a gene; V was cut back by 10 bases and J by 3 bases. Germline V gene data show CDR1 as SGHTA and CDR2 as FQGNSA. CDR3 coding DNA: TGTGCCACCCAGGGGGCTAGCTACGAGCAGTACTTC. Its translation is CATQGASYEQYF.

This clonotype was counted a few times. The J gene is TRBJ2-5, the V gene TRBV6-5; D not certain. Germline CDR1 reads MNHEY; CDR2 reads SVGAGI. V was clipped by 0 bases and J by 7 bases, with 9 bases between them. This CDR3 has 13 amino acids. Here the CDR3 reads CASSYSIRATQYF. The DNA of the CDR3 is TGTGCCAGCAGTTACTCGATCCGGGCGACCCAGTACTTC.

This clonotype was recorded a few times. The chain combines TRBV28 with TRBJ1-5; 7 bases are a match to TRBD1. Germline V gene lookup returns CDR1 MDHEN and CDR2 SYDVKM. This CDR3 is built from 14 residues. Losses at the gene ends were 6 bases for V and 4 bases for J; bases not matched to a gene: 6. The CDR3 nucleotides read TGTGCCAGCAGGGGACAGCCCTGGAATCAGCCCCAGCATTTT. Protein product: CASRGQPWNQPQHF.

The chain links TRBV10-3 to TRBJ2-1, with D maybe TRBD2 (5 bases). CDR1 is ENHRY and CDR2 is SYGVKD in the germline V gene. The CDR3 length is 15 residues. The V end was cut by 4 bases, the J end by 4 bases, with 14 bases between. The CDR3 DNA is TGTGCCATCAGTGCCCCGGGGTCGGTGTACAATGAGCAGTTCTTC. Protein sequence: CAISAPGSVYNEQFF.

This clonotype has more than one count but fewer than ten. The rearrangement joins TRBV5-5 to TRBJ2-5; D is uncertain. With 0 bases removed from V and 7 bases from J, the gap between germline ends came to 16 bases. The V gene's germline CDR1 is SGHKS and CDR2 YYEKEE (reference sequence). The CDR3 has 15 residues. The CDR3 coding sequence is TGTGCCAGCAGCTTGGCCGGTGAGAGGAGATGGACCCAGTACTTC. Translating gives CASSLAGERRWTQYF. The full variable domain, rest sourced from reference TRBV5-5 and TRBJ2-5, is DAGVTQSPTHLIKTRGQQVTLRCSPISGHKSVSWYQQVLGQGPQFIFQYYEKEERGRGNFPDRFSARQFPNYSSELNVNALLLGDSALYLCASSLAGERRWTQYFGPGTRLLVL.

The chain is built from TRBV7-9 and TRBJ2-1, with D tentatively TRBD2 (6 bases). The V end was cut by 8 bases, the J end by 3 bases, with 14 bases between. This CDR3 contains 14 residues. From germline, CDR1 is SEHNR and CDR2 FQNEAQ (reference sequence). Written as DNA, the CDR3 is TGTGCCAGCTGGGAGGCAGCGAACTACAATGAGCAGTTCTTC. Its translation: CASWEAANYNEQFF.

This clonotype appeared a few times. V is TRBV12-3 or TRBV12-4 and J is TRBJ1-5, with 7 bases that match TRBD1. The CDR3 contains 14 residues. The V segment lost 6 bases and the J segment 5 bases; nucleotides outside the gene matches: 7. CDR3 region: CASRASGQHQPQHF. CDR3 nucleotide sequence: TGTGCCAGCAGGGCCTCGGGACAGCATCAGCCCCAGCATTTT.

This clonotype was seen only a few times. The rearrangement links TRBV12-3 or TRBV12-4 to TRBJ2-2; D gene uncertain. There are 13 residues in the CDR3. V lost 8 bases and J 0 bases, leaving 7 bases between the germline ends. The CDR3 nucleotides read TGTGCCAGCTGCCTAGCGAACACCGGGGAGCTGTTTTTT. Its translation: CASCLANTGELFF.

CDR3 bases: TGTGCCATCAGTGAGACGAGCACCACGAACACCGGGGAGCTGTTTTTT. Residues: CAISETSTTNTGELFF. The chain joins TRBV10-3 to TRBJ2-2; D unresolved. V lost 2 bases, J lost 0 bases, and 10 bases lay in between. Germline V gene lookup returns CDR1 ENHRY and CDR2 SYGVKD. This CDR3 region has 16 residues.

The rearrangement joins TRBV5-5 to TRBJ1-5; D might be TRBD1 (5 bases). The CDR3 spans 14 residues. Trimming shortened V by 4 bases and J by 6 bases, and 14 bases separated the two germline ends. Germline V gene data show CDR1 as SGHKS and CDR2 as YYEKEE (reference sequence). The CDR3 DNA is TGTGCCAGCAGCCCGACGCAGGGATCTCAGCCCCAGCATTTT. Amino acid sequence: CASSPTQGSQPQHF.

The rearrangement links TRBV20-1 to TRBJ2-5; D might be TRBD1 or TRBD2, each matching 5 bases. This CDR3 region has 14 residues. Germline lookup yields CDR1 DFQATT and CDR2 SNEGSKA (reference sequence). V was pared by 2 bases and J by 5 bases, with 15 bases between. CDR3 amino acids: CSARPGPRGETQYF. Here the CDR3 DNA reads TGCAGTGCTAGACCGGGACCCAGAGGGGAGACCCAGTACTTC.

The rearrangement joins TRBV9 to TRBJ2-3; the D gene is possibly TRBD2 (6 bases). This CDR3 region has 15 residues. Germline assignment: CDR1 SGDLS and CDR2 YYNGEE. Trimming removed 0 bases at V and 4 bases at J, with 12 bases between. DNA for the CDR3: TGTGCCAGCAGCGTAGTGGGGCGGGAACCAGATACGCAGTATTTT. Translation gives CASSVVGREPDTQYF.

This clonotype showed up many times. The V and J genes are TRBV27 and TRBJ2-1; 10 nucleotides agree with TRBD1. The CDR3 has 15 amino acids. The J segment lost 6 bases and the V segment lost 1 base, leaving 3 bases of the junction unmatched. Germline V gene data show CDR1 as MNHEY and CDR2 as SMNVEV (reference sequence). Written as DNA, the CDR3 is TGTGCCAGCAGTTTATTCGGGACAGGGGTCAATGAGCAGTTCTTC. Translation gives CASSLFGTGVNEQFF.

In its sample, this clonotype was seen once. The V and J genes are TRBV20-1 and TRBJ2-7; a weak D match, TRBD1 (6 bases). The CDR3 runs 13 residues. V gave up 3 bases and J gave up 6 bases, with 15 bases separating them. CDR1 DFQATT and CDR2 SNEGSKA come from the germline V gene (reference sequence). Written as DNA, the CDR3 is TGCAGTGCTAGCTCATACGCAGGGGTCGAGCAGTACTTC. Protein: CSASSYAGVEQYF.

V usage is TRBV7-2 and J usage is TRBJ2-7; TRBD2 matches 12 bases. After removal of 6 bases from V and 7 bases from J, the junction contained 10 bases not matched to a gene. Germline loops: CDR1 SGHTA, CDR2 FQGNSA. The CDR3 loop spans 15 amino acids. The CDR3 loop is CASRSRLAGVGEQYF. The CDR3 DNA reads TGTGCCAGCAGATCCCGACTAGCGGGAGTCGGTGAGCAGTACTTC.

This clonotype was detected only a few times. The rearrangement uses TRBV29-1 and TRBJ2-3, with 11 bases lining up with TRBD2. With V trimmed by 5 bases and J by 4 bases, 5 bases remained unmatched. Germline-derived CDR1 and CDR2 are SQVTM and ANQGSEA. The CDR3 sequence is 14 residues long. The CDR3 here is CSVPLAGGSDTQYF. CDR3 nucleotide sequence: TGCAGCGTTCCCCTAGCGGGAGGTTCAGATACGCAGTATTTT.

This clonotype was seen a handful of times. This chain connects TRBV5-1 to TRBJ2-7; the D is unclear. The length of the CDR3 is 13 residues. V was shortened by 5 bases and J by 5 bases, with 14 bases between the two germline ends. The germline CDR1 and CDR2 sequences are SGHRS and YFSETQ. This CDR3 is CASSGLGGNEQYF. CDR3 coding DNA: TGCGCCAGCAGTGGGTTGGGTGGGAACGAGCAGTACTTC.

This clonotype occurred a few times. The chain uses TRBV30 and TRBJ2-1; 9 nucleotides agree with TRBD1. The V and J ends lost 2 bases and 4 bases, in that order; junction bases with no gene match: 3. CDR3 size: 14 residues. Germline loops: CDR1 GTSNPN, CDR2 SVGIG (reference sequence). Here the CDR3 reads CAWSPGTGYNEQFF. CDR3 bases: TGTGCCTGGAGTCCCGGGACAGGGTACAATGAGCAGTTCTTC.

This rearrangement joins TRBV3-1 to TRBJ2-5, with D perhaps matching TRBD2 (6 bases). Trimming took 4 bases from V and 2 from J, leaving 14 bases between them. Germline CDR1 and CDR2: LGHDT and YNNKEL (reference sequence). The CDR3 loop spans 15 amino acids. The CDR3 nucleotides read TGTGCCAGCAGCCCCTATGGGGCGGGACAAGAGACCCAGTACTTC. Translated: CASSPYGAGQETQYF.

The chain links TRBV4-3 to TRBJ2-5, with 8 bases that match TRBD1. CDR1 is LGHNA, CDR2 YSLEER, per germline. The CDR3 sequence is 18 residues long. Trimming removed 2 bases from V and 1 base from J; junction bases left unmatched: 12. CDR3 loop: CASSQPTPGQAIQETQYF. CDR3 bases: TGCGCCAGCAGCCAACCTACTCCGGGACAGGCGATCCAAGAGACCCAGTACTTC.

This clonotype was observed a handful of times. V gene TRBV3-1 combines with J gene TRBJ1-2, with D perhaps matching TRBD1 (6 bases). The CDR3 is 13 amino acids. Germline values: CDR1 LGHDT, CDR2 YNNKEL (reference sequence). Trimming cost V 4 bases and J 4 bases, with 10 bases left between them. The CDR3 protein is CASSPGQPYGYTF. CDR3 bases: TGTGCCAGCAGCCCCGGACAGCCCTATGGCTACACCTTC.